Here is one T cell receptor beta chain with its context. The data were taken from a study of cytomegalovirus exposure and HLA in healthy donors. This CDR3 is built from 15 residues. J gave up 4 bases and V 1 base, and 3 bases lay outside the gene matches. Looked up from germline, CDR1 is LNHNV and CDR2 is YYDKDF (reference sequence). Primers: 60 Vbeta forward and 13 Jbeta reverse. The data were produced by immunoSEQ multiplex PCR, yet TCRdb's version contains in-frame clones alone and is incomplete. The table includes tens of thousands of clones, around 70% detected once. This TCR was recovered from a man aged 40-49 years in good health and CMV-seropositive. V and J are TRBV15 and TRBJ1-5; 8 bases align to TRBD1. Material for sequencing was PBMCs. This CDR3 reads CATSRVDRANQPQHF. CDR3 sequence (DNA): TGTGCCACCAGCAGAGTGGACAGGGCAAATCAGCCCCAGCATTTT.